Listed below are T cell receptor beta chains from one sample, sequenced in a study of T cell responses to AZD1222 COVID-19 vaccine. Repertoires were generated with immunoSEQ multiplex PCR, while TCRdb's copy carries only in-frame clones and drops some. The repertoire holds 85,000 to 90,000 clones, with approximately 85% as singletons. The specimen was peripheral blood, collected on day 0 of AZD1222 vaccination. The receptor source for this set is an adult in good health. CDR3s include the opening cysteine and the closing phenylalanine or tryptophan. The D gene is left open where the match is weak. Not all rows give a size; the values are once, few, many and, for expanded clones, a class.

abundance	v_gene	d_gene	j_gene	CDR3aa	CDR3nt
-	TRBV4-3	-	TRBJ1-2	CASSHSRSTNYGYTF	TGCGCCAGCAGCCACTCCAGAAGCACTAACTATGGCTACACCTTC
-	TRBV2	-	TRBJ1-5	CASSEGRNQPQHF	TGTGCCAGCAGTGAGGGGAGAAATCAGCCCCAGCATTTT
-	TRBV10-1	-	TRBJ2-5	CATFLGTRGEETQYF	TGCGCCACCTTCCTCGGGACTCGGGGTGAAGAGACCCAGTACTTC
-	TRBV11-2	-	TRBJ2-4	CASSLDGGWGATKNIQYF	TGTGCCAGCAGCTTAGACGGGGGATGGGGGGCAACCAAAAACATTCAGTACTTC
-	TRBV5-1	TRBD2	TRBJ2-7	CASHEREGGYEQYF	TGCGCCAGCCACGAGCGGGAGGGTGGCTACGAGCAGTACTTC
-	TRBV4-3	-	TRBJ2-7	CASSQDRTDYEQYF	TGCGCCAGCAGCCAAGATCGAACGGACTACGAGCAGTACTTC
-	TRBV11-2	-	TRBJ2-1	CASTKTRESSYNEQFF	TGTGCCAGCACCAAAACCCGCGAGAGCTCCTACAATGAGCAGTTCTTC
-	TRBV4-3	TRBD1	TRBJ2-3	CASSQKDRVFSDTQYF	TGCGCCAGCAGCCAAAAGGACAGGGTTTTTTCAGATACGCAGTATTTT
-	TRBV7-6	-	TRBJ2-2	CASSGPNGELFF	TGTGCCAGCAGCGGACCCAACGGGGAGCTGTTTTTT
-	TRBV10-3	-	TRBJ2-3	CAISGGDTQYF	TGTGCCATCAGTGGGGGGGATACGCAGTATTTT
-	TRBV7-2	-	TRBJ1-1	CASSLDRANTEAFF	TGTGCCAGCAGCTTAGACAGGGCGAACACTGAAGCTTTCTTT
-	TRBV5-1	-	TRBJ2-1	CASSLGQAYNEQFF	TGCGCCAGCAGCTTGGGACAGGCCTACAATGAGCAGTTCTTC
-	TRBV30	-	TRBJ2-7	CAWSVMYGEQYF	TGTGCCTGGAGTGTCATGTATGGGGAGCAGTACTTC
-	TRBV28	-	TRBJ1-5	CASSLRTANSNQPQHF	TGTGCCAGCAGTTTGAGAACGGCCAATAGCAATCAGCCCCAGCATTTT
-	TRBV28	-	TRBJ1-5	CASCRVVGQPQHF	TGTGCCAGCTGTCGGGTTGTAGGTCAGCCCCAGCATTTT
-	TRBV9	TRBD1	TRBJ1-1	CASSAETGDTEAFF	TGTGCCAGCAGCGCGGAGACAGGGGACACTGAAGCTTTCTTT
-	TRBV4-3	-	TRBJ2-3	CASSQDRRGDTQYF	TGCGCCAGCAGCCAAGATCGGCGAGGAGATACGCAGTATTTT
few	TRBV21-1	-	TRBJ1-5	CASSRHQPQHF	TGTGCCAGCAGCCGGCATCAGCCCCAGCATTTT
-	TRBV5-4	-	TRBJ2-3	CASSLAGPGDTQYF	TGTGCCAGCAGCTTGGCCGGGCCCGGAGATACGCAGTATTTT
-	TRBV19	-	TRBJ2-3	CASNPTVSTDTQYF	TGTGCCAGTAATCCGACAGTCTCCACAGATACGCAGTATTTT
-	TRBV23-1	-	TRBJ2-1	CASSQSGFWEQFF	TGCGCCAGCAGTCAATCGGGGTTTTGGGAGCAGTTCTTC
-	TRBV2	TRBD1	TRBJ1-5	CASSVGQGARQPQHF	TGTGCCAGCAGTGTGGGACAGGGGGCTAGGCAGCCCCAGCATTTT
-	TRBV10-2	-	TRBJ2-6	CASSDPTSGANVLTF	TGCGCCAGCAGTGACCCGACATCTGGGGCCAACGTCCTGACTTTC
-	TRBV7-8	-	TRBJ2-2	CASSFGGDSTGELFF	TGTGCCAGCAGCTTTGGGGGCGATAGTACCGGGGAGCTGTTTTTT
-	TRBV7-9	TRBD1	TRBJ2-5	CAGALVGRGETQYF	TGTGCCGGGGCCTTGGTCGGCAGGGGGGAGACCCAGTACTTC
-	TRBV6-1	-	TRBJ1-5	CASSEEGTRNQPQHF	TGTGCCAGCAGTGAAGAGGGGACGCGGAATCAGCCCCAGCATTTT
-	TRBV27	-	TRBJ2-7	CASRGPQASEQYF	TGTGCCAGCAGAGGCCCCCAGGCTAGCGAGCAGTACTTC
-	TRBV2	TRBD2	TRBJ2-5	CASSEPGLAGGETQYF	TGTGCCAGCAGTGAACCTGGCCTAGCGGGAGGGGAGACCCAGTACTTC
many	TRBV6-5	TRBD2	TRBJ2-7	CASRVAGGTYEQYF	TGTGCCAGCAGGGTAGCGGGAGGTACCTACGAGCAGTACTTC
-	TRBV27	TRBD2	TRBJ2-1	CASSLRTSGRAWVGEQFF	TGTGCCAGCAGTTTACGGACTAGCGGGAGAGCTTGGGTTGGTGAGCAGTTCTTC
few	TRBV7-9	-	TRBJ2-2	CASSLSGELFF	TGTGCCAGCAGCTTATCCGGGGAGCTGTTTTTT
-	TRBV9	-	TRBJ2-1	CASSISTDPYNEQFF	TGTGCCAGCAGCATCAGTACCGACCCCTACAATGAGCAGTTCTTC
-	TRBV30	TRBD2	TRBJ2-1	CAWTSGWLNNEQFF	TGTGCCTGGACTAGCGGGTGGTTGAACAATGAGCAGTTCTTC
-	TRBV6-1	TRBD2	TRBJ2-1	CASSEPSGGYSYNEQFF	TGTGCCAGCAGTGAACCCAGCGGGGGATACTCCTACAATGAGCAGTTCTTC
few	TRBV9	-	TRBJ2-6	CASKASGANVLTF	TGTGCCAGCAAGGCCTCTGGGGCCAACGTCCTGACTTTC
-	TRBV7-9	-	TRBJ2-5	CASSFWGAETQYF	TGTGCCAGCAGCTTTTGGGGCGCGGAGACCCAGTACTTC
-	TRBV28	-	TRBJ1-4	CASSSYAPDPTTNEKLFF	TGTGCCAGCAGTTCTTATGCCCCGGACCCCACAACTAATGAAAAACTGTTTTTT
-	TRBV5-4	TRBD1	TRBJ2-7	CASSLDRGSYEQYF	TGTGCCAGCAGCTTGGACAGGGGCTCCTACGAGCAGTACTTC
-	TRBV19	-	TRBJ1-1	CASSIQQGAEAFF	TGTGCCAGTAGTATTCAGCAGGGAGCTGAAGCTTTCTTT
-	TRBV6-1	TRBD1	TRBJ1-5	CASSAWTGGGNQPQHF	TGTGCCAGCAGTGCCTGGACAGGGGGGGGCAATCAGCCCCAGCATTTT
-	TRBV7-8	TRBD1	TRBJ2-5	CASSRTTDRGLETQYF	TGTGCCAGCAGCCGGACCACGGACAGGGGATTGGAGACCCAGTACTTC
-	TRBV18	-	TRBJ1-5	CASSVDRDQPQHF	TGTGCCAGCTCGGTGGATCGGGATCAGCCCCAGCATTTT
-	TRBV2	-	TRBJ2-5	CASSEGLSGSETQYF	TGTGCCAGCAGTGAAGGACTATCCGGTAGTGAGACCCAGTACTTC
-	TRBV28	-	TRBJ2-5	CASSSPSVPLETQYF	TGTGCCAGCAGTTCCCCTTCCGTTCCTTTGGAGACCCAGTACTTC
-	TRBV6-5	-	TRBJ2-1	CASCGGANEQFF	TGTGCCAGCTGCGGAGGCGCCAATGAGCAGTTCTTC
-	TRBV5-1	-	TRBJ1-2	CASSIDRSYGYTF	TGCGCCAGCAGCATAGACAGGAGCTATGGCTACACCTTC
once	TRBV27	TRBD1	TRBJ2-6	CASSPSRDRAGANVLTF	TGTGCCAGCAGTCCGTCCCGGGACAGGGCTGGGGCCAACGTCCTGACTTTC
few	TRBV19	TRBD1	TRBJ1-1	CASSIDVRQGAPLNTEAFF	TGTGCCAGTAGTATAGATGTACGACAGGGGGCGCCCCTGAACACTGAAGCTTTCTTT
-	TRBV19	TRBD1	TRBJ2-7	CASRKTQDRGREQYF	TGTGCCAGCCGCAAAACCCAGGACAGGGGGCGAGAGCAGTACTTC
-	TRBV4-3	TRBD1	TRBJ2-7	CASSLRQGSYEQYF	TGCGCCAGCAGCCTTCGACAGGGGAGCTACGAGCAGTACTTC
-	TRBV7-2	-	TRBJ1-5	CASSLAGDGSQPQHF	TGTGCCAGCAGCTTAGCGGGGGACGGGAGTCAGCCCCAGCATTTT
-	TRBV7-8	-	TRBJ2-7	CASSTTGIGEQYF	TGTGCCAGCAGCACTACAGGGATCGGAGAGCAGTACTTC
-	TRBV20-1	TRBD1	TRBJ1-5	CSASSRGGILKQPQHF	TGCAGTGCTAGTTCCAGGGGGGGAATCCTCAAGCAGCCCCAGCATTTT
-	TRBV28	-	TRBJ2-7	CASSLGTFYEQYF	TGTGCCAGCAGTTTAGGGACTTTCTACGAGCAGTACTTC
-	TRBV11-3	-	TRBJ2-1	CASSVQGIGEQFF	TGTGCCAGCAGCGTACAGGGTATAGGTGAGCAGTTCTTC
-	TRBV9	-	TRBJ2-2	CASSVLTNTGELFF	TGTGCCAGCAGTGTCCTCACCAACACCGGGGAGCTGTTTTTT
-	TRBV27	-	TRBJ1-2	CASSTGRTNYGYTF	TGTGCCAGTTCAACAGGGCGGACTAACTATGGCTACACCTTC
-	TRBV28	TRBD1	TRBJ1-5	CASTLQGTSNQPQHF	TGTGCCAGCACTTTACAGGGGACGAGCAATCAGCCCCAGCATTTT
once	TRBV10-3	-	TRBJ1-2	CAIKGFSNYGYTF	TGTGCCATCAAAGGCTTCAGCAACTATGGCTACACCTTC
-	TRBV28	TRBD1	TRBJ2-3	CASSGTGEADTQYF	TGTGCCAGCAGTGGGACAGGGGAGGCAGATACGCAGTATTTT